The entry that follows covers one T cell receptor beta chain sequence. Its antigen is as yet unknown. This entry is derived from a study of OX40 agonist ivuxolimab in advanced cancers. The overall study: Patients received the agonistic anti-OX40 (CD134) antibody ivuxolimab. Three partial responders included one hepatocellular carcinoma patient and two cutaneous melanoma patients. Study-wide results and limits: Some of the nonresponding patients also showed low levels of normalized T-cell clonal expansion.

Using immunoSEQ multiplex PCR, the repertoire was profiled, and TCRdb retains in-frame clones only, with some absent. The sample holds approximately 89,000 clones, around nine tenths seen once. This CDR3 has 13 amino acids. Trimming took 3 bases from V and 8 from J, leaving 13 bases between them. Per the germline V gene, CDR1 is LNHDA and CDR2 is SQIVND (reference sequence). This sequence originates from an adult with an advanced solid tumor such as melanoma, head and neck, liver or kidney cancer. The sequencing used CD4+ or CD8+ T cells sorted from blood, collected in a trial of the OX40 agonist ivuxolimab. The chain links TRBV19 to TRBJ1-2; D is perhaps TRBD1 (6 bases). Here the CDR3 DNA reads TGTGCCAGTAGTATGTTACAGGGTTCCGGCTACACCTTC. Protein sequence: CASSMLQGSGYTF.